Listed below are T cell receptor beta chains from one sample, sequenced in a study of Japanese encephalitis immunity and Zika vaccine responses. MiXCR, run by TCRdb on the 5' RACE reads, gives a single entry per CDR3 protein. The sample gives several hundred distinct CDR3 sequences, about 2% of which show up once; around 23% is in the top ten. Source: antigen-activated CD4+ T cells from blood, cultured, taken during a Zika inactivated vaccine study. The receptors were sampled from an adult woman who received an inactivated Zika virus vaccine. Each CDR3 is given with its conserved first and last residue. Each record gives: J gene, clone size, D gene, V gene, CDR3 DNA, CDR3 protein. D genes are given only for firm matches. The size of a clone is reported for some rows only, either as once, few or many, or as a class for expanded clones.

J: TRBJ1-5; size: medium-sized; D: TRBD1; V: TRBV18; DNA: TGTGCCAGCTCATCGGACAGGGGAGTGAGGAGCAATCAGCCCCAGCATTTT; CDR3: CASSSDRGVRSNQPQHF
J: TRBJ2-7; size: large; D: TRBD1; V: TRBV5-5; DNA: TGTGCCAGCAGCACCAGGACAGGGTACGAGCAGTACTTC; CDR3: CASSTRTGYEQYF
J: TRBJ1-4; size: medium-sized; D: .; V: TRBV7-9; DNA: TGTGCCAGCAGCTTAGGGGGAGAAAAACTGTTTTTT; CDR3: CASSLGGEKLFF
J: TRBJ1-5; size: medium-sized; D: .; V: TRBV10-2; DNA: TGCGCCAGCAGGGGACGGATCAATCAGCCCCAGCATTTT; CDR3: CASRGRINQPQHF
J: TRBJ2-3; size: large; D: TRBD2; V: TRBV4-1; DNA: TGCGCCAGCAGCCAAGTGATTGTCCTAGCGGGGTTCACAGATACGCAGTATTTT; CDR3: CASSQVIVLAGFTDTQYF
J: TRBJ2-3; size: large; D: TRBD2; V: TRBV19; DNA: TGTGCCAGTAGTATAGAAGGCCGGACTGGGACTAGCGGGAGTAGGTCGCAGTATTTT; CDR3: CASSIEGRTGTSGSRSQYF
J: TRBJ2-6; size: medium-sized; D: .; V: TRBV24-1; DNA: TGTGCCACCAGTGACGCGACAGCTTCTGGGGCCAACGTCCTGACTTTC; CDR3: CATSDATASGANVLTF
J: TRBJ1-6; size: .; D: .; V: TRBV6-6; DNA: TGTGCCAGCAGTTTAAGGGCGACGAATTCACCCCTCCACTTT; CDR3: CASSLRATNSPLHF
J: TRBJ2-1; size: medium-sized; D: .; V: TRBV20-1; DNA: TGCAGTGCCCCTCTTAATCGTGGGCTAGCTAAGAATGAGCAGTTCTTC; CDR3: CSAPLNRGLAKNEQFF
J: TRBJ1-1; size: medium-sized; D: .; V: TRBV9; DNA: TGTGCCAGCAGCGTATTTCAACCCAACACTGAAGCTTTCTTT; CDR3: CASSVFQPNTEAFF
J: TRBJ2-7; size: large; D: TRBD2; V: TRBV11-2; DNA: TGTGCCAGCAGCTTAGGGACTAGCGGGAGCAACGAGCAGTACTTC; CDR3: CASSLGTSGSNEQYF
J: TRBJ2-1; size: many; D: .; V: TRBV12-3/TRBV12-4; DNA: TGTGCCAGCACTCAACGATCCCAGTGGGACAATGAGCAGTTCTTC; CDR3: CASTQRSQWDNEQFF
J: TRBJ2-7; size: hyperexpanded; D: TRBD1; V: TRBV18; DNA: TGTGCCAGCTCACCAAGCCTGGACAGGGCTAACGAGCAGTACTTC; CDR3: CASSPSLDRANEQYF
J: TRBJ1-6; size: large; D: TRBD1; V: TRBV4-1; DNA: TGCGCCAGCAGCCCGACAGGGTTGTATTCACCCCTCCACTTT; CDR3: CASSPTGLYSPLHF
J: TRBJ2-3; size: medium-sized; D: .; V: TRBV28; DNA: TGTGCCAGCAGTTTATATTCGCCAGCAGATACGCAGTATTTT; CDR3: CASSLYSPADTQYF
J: TRBJ2-3; size: many; D: .; V: TRBV1; DNA: TGCACCAGCAGCCAAGTACTAGCCCAGGTCCCAGATACGCAGTATTTT; CDR3: CTSSQVLAQVPDTQYF
J: TRBJ2-1; size: large; D: .; V: TRBV28; DNA: TGTGCCAGCAGTGTCAGGGGTCGGATTGAGCAGTTCTTC; CDR3: CASSVRGRIEQFF
J: TRBJ1-2; size: .; D: TRBD1; V: TRBV4-1; DNA: TGCGCCAGCAGCCAACCGGGACAGATCTATGGCTACACCTTC; CDR3: CASSQPGQIYGYTF
J: TRBJ2-3; size: many; D: .; V: TRBV7-3; DNA: TGTGCCAGCAGCTCAAACTCCGGGACGAACACAGATACGCAGTATTTT; CDR3: CASSSNSGTNTDTQYF
J: TRBJ2-1; size: medium-sized; D: TRBD1; V: TRBV27; DNA: TGTGCCAGCAGTTTAGACAGGGATCGTTACAATGAGCAGTTCTTC; CDR3: CASSLDRDRYNEQFF
J: TRBJ2-1; size: medium-sized; D: .; V: TRBV10-3; DNA: TGTGCCATAGCCTCCAGTAGCGATGAGCAGTTCTTC; CDR3: CAIASSSDEQFF
J: TRBJ2-2; size: medium-sized; D: TRBD1; V: TRBV7-3; DNA: TGTGCCAGCAGCCAACAGGGGGCGGTGGCCGGGGAGCTGTTTTTT; CDR3: CASSQQGAVAGELFF
J: TRBJ2-3; size: hyperexpanded; D: .; V: TRBV18; DNA: TGTGCCAGCTCACGGGTAGTACCCACAGATACGCAGTATTTT; CDR3: CASSRVVPTDTQYF
J: TRBJ1-1; size: large; D: .; V: TRBV5-1; DNA: TGCGCCAGCAGCTTCCAGGGAAGGATCACTGAAGCTTTCTTT; CDR3: CASSFQGRITEAFF
J: TRBJ1-3; size: few; D: .; V: TRBV19; DNA: TGTGCCAGTAGTATAAATCCCTCTGGAAACACCATATATTTT; CDR3: CASSINPSGNTIYF
J: TRBJ1-2; size: .; D: .; V: TRBV12-3/TRBV12-4; DNA: TGTGCCAGCAGTTTTTTAGGGGGCTACACCTTC; CDR3: CASSFLGGYTF
J: TRBJ2-3; size: large; D: .; V: TRBV6-1; DNA: TGTGCCAGCAGTCCCTTTGACATGGATACGCAGTATTTT; CDR3: CASSPFDMDTQYF
J: TRBJ1-1; size: hyperexpanded; D: .; V: TRBV7-9; DNA: TGTGCCAGCAGCTTATATGCTGAAGCTTTCTTT; CDR3: CASSLYAEAFF
J: TRBJ1-6; size: large; D: .; V: TRBV5-1; DNA: TGCGCCAGCAGCTTGGAGGGGACCTATAATTCACCCCTCCACTTT; CDR3: CASSLEGTYNSPLHF
J: TRBJ2-3; size: large; D: .; V: TRBV5-1; DNA: TGCGCCAGCAGCTTGGGCGGGGTCGGAGATACGCAGTATTTT; CDR3: CASSLGGVGDTQYF
J: TRBJ2-1; size: few; D: TRBD2; V: TRBV2; DNA: TGTGCCAGCAGAGAGCGGGAGATGAATGAGCAGTTCTTC; CDR3: CASREREMNEQFF
J: TRBJ1-2; size: medium-sized; D: TRBD1; V: TRBV25-1; DNA: TGTGCCAGCAGTGAATCGGACAGGCCGATTACCTTC; CDR3: CASSESDRPITF
J: TRBJ1-5; size: many; D: .; V: TRBV20-1; DNA: TGCAGTGCTGGCTTGGGGGGTCAGCCCCAGCATTTT; CDR3: CSAGLGGQPQHF
J: TRBJ1-2; size: many; D: .; V: TRBV7-3; DNA: TGTGCCAGCAGCTTATGGGCAGGGAGCTTGGGTGGCTACACCTTC; CDR3: CASSLWAGSLGGYTF
J: TRBJ2-5; size: many; D: .; V: TRBV21-1; DNA: TGTGCCAGCAAGGGGGGGGATGAGACCCAGTACTTC; CDR3: CASKGGDETQYF
J: TRBJ2-2; size: large; D: .; V: TRBV6-1; DNA: TGTGCCAGCAGTGGTGCAGGGGTCACCGGGGAGCTGTTTTTT; CDR3: CASSGAGVTGELFF
J: TRBJ2-1; size: medium-sized; D: TRBD2; V: TRBV5-1; DNA: TGCGCCAGCAGCTTGTTGGGCGGGGGGGCATGGTTCTTC; CDR3: CASSLLGGGAWFF
J: TRBJ1-1; size: large; D: .; V: TRBV6-5; DNA: TGTGCCAGCAGTTACGAGGCAGTTGGGATGAACACTGAAGCTTTCTTT; CDR3: CASSYEAVGMNTEAFF
J: TRBJ1-2; size: medium-sized; D: TRBD1; V: TRBV29-1; DNA: TGCAGCGCGAACCGGGACAGGGGTGGTGGCTACACCTTC; CDR3: CSANRDRGGGYTF
J: TRBJ2-7; size: medium-sized; D: .; V: TRBV10-3; DNA: TGTGCCATCAGTGATGAGTTGTGGGGTGACGAGCAGTACTTC; CDR3: CAISDELWGDEQYF
J: TRBJ2-1; size: large; D: TRBD2; V: TRBV4-1; DNA: TGCGCCAGCAGCCGAGAACTAGCGGGGGGGCCCTACGCGAGCTCCTACAATGAGCAGTTCTTC; CDR3: CASSRELAGGPYASSYNEQFF
J: TRBJ2-1; size: medium-sized; D: TRBD2; V: TRBV29-1; DNA: TGCAGCGTTGCAAAACCGGGACTAGCGGGCAATGAGCAGTTCTTC; CDR3: CSVAKPGLAGNEQFF
J: TRBJ2-5; size: medium-sized; D: .; V: TRBV10-1; DNA: TGCGCCAGCAGTGAGTCCCCCGGGTTCCAAGAGACCCAGTACTTC; CDR3: CASSESPGFQETQYF
J: TRBJ1-3; size: few; D: .; V: TRBV2; DNA: TGTGCCAGCAGTGCGGAGGGGAGCTCTGGAAACACCATATATTTT; CDR3: CASSAEGSSGNTIYF
J: TRBJ2-3; size: medium-sized; D: .; V: TRBV7-6; DNA: TGTGCCAGCAGCTTGGTGGTGGGCGATACGCAGTATTTT; CDR3: CASSLVVGDTQYF
J: TRBJ1-2; size: few; D: .; V: TRBV19; DNA: TGTGCCAGTACCCCGGACCGGAGCTATGGCTACACCTTC; CDR3: CASTPDRSYGYTF
J: TRBJ1-1; size: medium-sized; D: .; V: TRBV18; DNA: TGTGCCAGCTCACCTCAAGACAGCAACACTGAAGCTTTCTTT; CDR3: CASSPQDSNTEAFF